Sequencing of this T cell receptor (beta chain) was carried out in a study of T cell repertoires in aging, cancer and after chemotherapy. Whole-study context: The full dataset contained roughly 9 million TCR reads.

Rearranged V-D-J TRB sequences were amplified with a mixed TRB-A/B primer pool. From the multiplex PCR reads, TCRdb called clonotypes with MiXCR, one entry per CDR3 protein. The repertoire has just under 5,000 distinct CDR3 sequences, approximately 33% of them found once; the top ten carry about 20%. Germline V gives CDR1 ENHRY, CDR2 SYGVKD. Trimming removed 3 bases from V and 4 bases from J, with 14 bases in between. This CDR3 spans 15 amino acids. The table lists this clonotype with a few counts. Its matching antigen is unknown. TCR beta rearrangements were amplified from peripheral blood genomic DNA. Study-wide results and caveats: Across the chemotherapy interval, each cancer cohort showed higher median generation probability, suggesting thymic rebound.

J is TRBJ2-3 and V is TRBV10-3; D possibly uses TRBD1 or TRBD2 (5 bases each). The TCR sequence derives from a human donor with a blood cancer. The donor label of this sample is uncertain. The source material was blood. Written as DNA, the CDR3 is TGTGCCATCAGTGATGGGGGTAACCGCGCAGATACGCAGTATTTT. The encoded protein is CAISDGGNRADTQYF.